This TCR beta chain originates from a study of blood T cell repertoires in COVID-19. Study information: COVID-19 samples collected from the United States, Italy and Spain covered acute and convalescent phases.

Per germline, CDR1 SGHTA and CDR2 FQGNSA. The ends lost 5 bases at V and 7 bases at J; junction bases unmatched: 8. There are 15 residues in the CDR3. In the authors' methods: The assay estimated nucleated cells by amplifying reference gene primers. Some clones are missing from TCRdb's copy, which holds only in-frame ones; the method was immunoSEQ multiplex PCR. The V and J calls and clone size were taken over from that table, and D and trimming were inferred from the DNA. The table has 70,000 to 75,000 clones, 90% seen once. This clone occurred once. The TCR was taken from a woman under 30 with acute or convalescent COVID-19. This chain links TRBV7-2 with TRBJ1-6; 7 nucleotides agree with TRBD1. The sample consisted of peripheral blood. The CDR3 protein is CASSATGDRNSPLHF. CDR3 nucleotide sequence: TGTGCCAGCAGCGCTACAGGGGATCGGAATTCACCCCTCCACTTT.